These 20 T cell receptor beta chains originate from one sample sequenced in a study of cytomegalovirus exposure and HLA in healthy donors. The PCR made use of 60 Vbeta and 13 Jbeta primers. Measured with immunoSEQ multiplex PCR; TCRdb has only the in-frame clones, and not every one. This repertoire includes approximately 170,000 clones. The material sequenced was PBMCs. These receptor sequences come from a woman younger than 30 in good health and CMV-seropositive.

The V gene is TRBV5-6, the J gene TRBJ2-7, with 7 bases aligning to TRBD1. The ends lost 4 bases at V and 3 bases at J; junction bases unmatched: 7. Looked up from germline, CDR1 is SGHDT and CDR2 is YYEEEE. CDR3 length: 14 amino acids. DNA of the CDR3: TGTGCCAGCAGCAACAGGGGTGCCAGCTACGAGCAGTACTTC. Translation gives CASSNRGASYEQYF. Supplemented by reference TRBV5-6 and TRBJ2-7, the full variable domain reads DAGVTQSPTHLIKTRGQQVTLRCSPKSGHDTVSWYQQALGQGPQFIFQYYEEEERQRGNFPDRFSGHQFPNYSSELNVNALLLGDSALYLCASSNRGASYEQYFGPGTRLTVT.

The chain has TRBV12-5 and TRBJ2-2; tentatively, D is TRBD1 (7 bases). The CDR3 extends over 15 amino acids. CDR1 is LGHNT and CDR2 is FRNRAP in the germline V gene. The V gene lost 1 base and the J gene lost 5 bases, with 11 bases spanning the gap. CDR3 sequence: CASGLATGRTGELFF. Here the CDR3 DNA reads TGTGCTAGTGGTTTGGCGACAGGGAGGACCGGGGAGCTGTTTTTT.

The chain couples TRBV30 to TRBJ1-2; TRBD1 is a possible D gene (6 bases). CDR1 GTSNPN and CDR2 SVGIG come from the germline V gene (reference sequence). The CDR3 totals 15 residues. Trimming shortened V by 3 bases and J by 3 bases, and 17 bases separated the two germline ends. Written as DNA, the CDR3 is TGTGCCTGGAGGCCAGAGGGGGGGGACCACTATGGCTACACCTTC. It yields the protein CAWRPEGGDHYGYTF.

The CDR3 loop reads CSVLRGGGYTF. CDR3 nucleotides: TGCAGCGTCCTCAGGGGCGGAGGCTACACCTTC. The chain joins TRBV29-1 to TRBJ1-2, with D possibly being TRBD1 (6 bases). Germline V CDR1 and CDR2: SQVTM, ANQGSEA. Trimming left V 6 bases short and J 8 bases short, with 13 bases between. CDR3 size: 11 residues.

CDR3 DNA sequence: TGTGCCAGCAGCGCCCTACTTTCCGGGGAGCTGTTTTTT. Encoded protein: CASSALLSGELFF. The V and J genes are TRBV9 and TRBJ2-2; no firm D call. The V end was cut by 3 bases, the J end by 6 bases, with 9 bases between. This CDR3 region has 13 residues. The germline V gene encodes CDR1 SGDLS and CDR2 YYNGEE.

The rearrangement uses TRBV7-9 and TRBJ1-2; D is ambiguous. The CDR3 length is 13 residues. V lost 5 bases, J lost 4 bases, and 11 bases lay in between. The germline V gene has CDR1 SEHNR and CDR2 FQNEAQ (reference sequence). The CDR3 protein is CASSPGQGYGYTF. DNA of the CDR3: TGTGCCAGCAGCCCGGGTCAAGGCTATGGCTACACCTTC.

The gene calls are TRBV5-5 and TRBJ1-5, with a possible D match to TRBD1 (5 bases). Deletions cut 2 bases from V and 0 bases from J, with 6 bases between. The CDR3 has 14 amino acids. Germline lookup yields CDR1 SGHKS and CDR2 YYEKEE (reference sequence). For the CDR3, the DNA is TGTGCCAGCAGCTTAGGGGCTAGCAATCAGCCCCAGCATTTT. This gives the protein CASSLGASNQPQHF.

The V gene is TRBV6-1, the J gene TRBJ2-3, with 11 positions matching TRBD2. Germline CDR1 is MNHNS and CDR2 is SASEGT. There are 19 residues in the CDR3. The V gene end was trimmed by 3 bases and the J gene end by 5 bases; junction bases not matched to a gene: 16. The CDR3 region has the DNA TGTGCCAGCAGTGACCTAGCGGGGGGTTTGGAGGTTTCAGGAGATACGCAGTATTTT. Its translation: CASSDLAGGLEVSGDTQYF.

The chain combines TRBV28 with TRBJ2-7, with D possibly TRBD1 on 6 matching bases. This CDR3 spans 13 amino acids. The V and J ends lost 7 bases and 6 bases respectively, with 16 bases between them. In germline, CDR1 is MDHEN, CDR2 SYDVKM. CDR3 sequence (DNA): TGTGCCAGCACCACAGGGCCCCATTCCGAGCAGTACTTC. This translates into CASTTGPHSEQYF.

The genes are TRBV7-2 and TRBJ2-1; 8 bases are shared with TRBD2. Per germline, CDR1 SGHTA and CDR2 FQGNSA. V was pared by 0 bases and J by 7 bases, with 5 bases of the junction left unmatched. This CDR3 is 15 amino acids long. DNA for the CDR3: TGTGCCAGCAGCTTAGCCGGGACTAGTAATAATGAGCAGTTCTTC. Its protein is CASSLAGTSNNEQFF.

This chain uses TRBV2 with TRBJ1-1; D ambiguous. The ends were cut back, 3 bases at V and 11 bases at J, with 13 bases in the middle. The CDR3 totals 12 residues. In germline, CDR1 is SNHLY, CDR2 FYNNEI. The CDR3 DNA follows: TGTGCCAGCAGTGACATCTGGGAGAAGGCTTTCTTT. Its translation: CASSDIWEKAFF.

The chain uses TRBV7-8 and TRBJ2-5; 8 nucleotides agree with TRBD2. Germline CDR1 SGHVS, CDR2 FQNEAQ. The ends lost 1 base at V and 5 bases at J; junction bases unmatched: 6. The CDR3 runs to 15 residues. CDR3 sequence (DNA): TGTGCCAGCAGCTTAGGGAGACTAGCGAGGGAGACCCAGTACTTC. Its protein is CASSLGRLARETQYF.

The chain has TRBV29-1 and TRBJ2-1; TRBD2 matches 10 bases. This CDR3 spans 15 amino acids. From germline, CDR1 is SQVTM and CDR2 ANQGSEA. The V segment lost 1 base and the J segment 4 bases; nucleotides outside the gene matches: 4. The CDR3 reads CSVEGERGGYNEQFF. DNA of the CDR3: TGCAGCGTTGAAGGGGAGCGGGGGGGATACAATGAGCAGTTCTTC.

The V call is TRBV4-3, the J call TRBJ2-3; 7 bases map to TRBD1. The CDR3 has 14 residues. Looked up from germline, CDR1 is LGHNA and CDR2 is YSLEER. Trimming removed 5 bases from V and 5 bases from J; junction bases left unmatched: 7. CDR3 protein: CASSGTGVGDTQYF. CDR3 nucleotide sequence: TGCGCCAGCAGCGGAACAGGGGTGGGAGATACGCAGTATTTT.

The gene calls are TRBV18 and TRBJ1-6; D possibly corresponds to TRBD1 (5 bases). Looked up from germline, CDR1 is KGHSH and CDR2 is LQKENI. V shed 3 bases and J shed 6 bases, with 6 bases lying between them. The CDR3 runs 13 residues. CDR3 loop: CASSPQGNSPLHF. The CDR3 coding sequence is TGTGCCAGCTCACCCCAGGGTAATTCACCCCTCCACTTT.

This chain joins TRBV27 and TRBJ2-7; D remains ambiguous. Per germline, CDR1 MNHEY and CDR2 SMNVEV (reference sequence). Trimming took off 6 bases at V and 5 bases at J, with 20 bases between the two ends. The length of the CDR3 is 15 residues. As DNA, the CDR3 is TGTGCCAGCAGGCGGTTCGCCGACCGATTGGACGAGCAGTACTTC. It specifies CASRRFADRLDEQYF.

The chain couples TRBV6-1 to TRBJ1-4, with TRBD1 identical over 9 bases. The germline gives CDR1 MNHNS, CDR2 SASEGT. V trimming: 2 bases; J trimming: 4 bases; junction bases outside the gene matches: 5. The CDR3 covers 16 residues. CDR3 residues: CASSEMTGGINEKLFF. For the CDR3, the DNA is TGTGCCAGCAGTGAAATGACAGGGGGAATTAATGAAAAACTGTTTTTT.

The CDR3 protein is CASSSQFRGSNSRVNYGYTF. CDR3 nucleotides: TGTGCCAGCAGCTCCCAATTTCGGGGGAGTAATTCTCGCGTTAACTATGGCTACACCTTC. The chain couples TRBV7-6 to TRBJ1-2; TRBD1 is a possible D gene (5 bases). This CDR3 has 20 amino acids. Trimming removed 4 bases at V and 1 base at J, with 28 bases between. CDR1 and CDR2 (germline): SGHVS, FNYEAQ.

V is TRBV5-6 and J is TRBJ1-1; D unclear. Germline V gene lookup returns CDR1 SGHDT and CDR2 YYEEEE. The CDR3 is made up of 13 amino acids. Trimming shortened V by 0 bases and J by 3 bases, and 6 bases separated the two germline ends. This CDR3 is CASSLDGYTEAFF. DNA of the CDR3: TGTGCCAGCAGCTTGGACGGGTACACTGAAGCTTTCTTT.

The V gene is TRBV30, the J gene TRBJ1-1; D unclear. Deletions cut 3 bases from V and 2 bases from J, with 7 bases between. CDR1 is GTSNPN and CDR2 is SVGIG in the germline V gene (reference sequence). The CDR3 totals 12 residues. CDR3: CAWSPENTEAFF. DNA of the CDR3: TGTGCCTGGAGCCCAGAAAACACTGAAGCTTTCTTT.